This T cell receptor beta chain derives from a study of blood T cell repertoires in COVID-19. At the level of the study: Acute and convalescent COVID-19 specimens originated in the United States, Italy and Spain. Sample material is recorded as cDNA or gDNA derived from T cells, B-cell-depleted T cells, or PBMCs.

Trimming cost V 5 bases and J 4 bases; bases outside gene matches: 8. Germline CDR1 SGHNT, CDR2 YENEEA. The CDR3 extends over 15 amino acids. Authors' analysis steps: Reference gene primer amplification in the assay estimated nucleated cell counts. Assay: immunoSEQ multiplex PCR; the TCRdb copy retains only in-frame clones and omits some. The DNA gave D and trimming, while V, J and clone size come from that table. The sample has fewer than 45,000 clones, 90% seen once. Sequenced input: peripheral blood. The V gene is TRBV11-3, the J gene TRBJ2-5; TRBD1 aligns across 9 bases. This TCR was recovered from a man aged 55 to 69 with active or convalescent COVID-19. The CDR3 here is CASSQGQGGAETQYF. CDR3 DNA sequence: TGTGCCAGCAGCCAGGGACAGGGAGGTGCAGAGACCCAGTACTTC.